Listed below are T cell receptor beta chains from one sample, sequenced in a study of CD8+ T cells in alopecia areata. Libraries were prepared by immunoSEQ multiplex PCR; TCRdb keeps only in-frame clonotypes and omits some of them. Among about 200,000 clones listed, about 60% were seen once. The sample was CD4+ T cells sorted from blood, taken at week 0. Receptor source: a human donor with alopecia areata. Both conserved end residues are part of each CDR3. Each record gives: D gene, V gene, J gene, clone size, CDR3 protein, CDR3 DNA. D genes are given only for firm matches. A row's size may be missing; if present it is once, few, many or a size class.

>TRBD1|TRBV6-1|TRBJ1-4|many
CASSEAGTGVEKLFF
TGTGCCAGCAGTGAAGCTGGGACAGGGGTCGAAAAACTGTTTTTT
>TRBD2|TRBV5-1|TRBJ2-1|NA
CATTAPASGRNEQFF
TGCGCCACAACAGCACCGGCTAGCGGGCGCAATGAGCAGTTCTTC
>NA|TRBV29-1|TRBJ1-5|NA
CSVGGMDQPQHF
TGCAGCGTAGGGGGGATGGATCAGCCCCAGCATTTT
>TRBD1|TRBV29-1|TRBJ1-2|NA
CSGGQGPLNYGYTF
TGCAGCGGCGGACAGGGCCCTCTTAACTATGGCTACACCTTC
>TRBD2|TRBV5-4|TRBJ2-3|NA
CASSLESGTRDTQYF
TGTGCCAGCAGCTTGGAGAGCGGGACGAGAGATACGCAGTATTTT
>TRBD2|TRBV4-1|TRBJ2-1|few
CASSQTSAAYNEQFF
TGCGCCAGCAGCCAGACTAGCGCAGCCTACAATGAGCAGTTCTTC
>TRBD1|TRBV6-5|TRBJ1-2|NA
CASRMDRGRNGYTF
TGTGCCAGCAGAATGGACAGGGGGAGAAATGGCTACACCTTC
>NA|TRBV11-2|TRBJ2-7|NA
CASSPREPSYEQYF
TGTGCCAGCAGCCCCCGTGAGCCCTCCTACGAGCAGTACTTC
>TRBD2|TRBV5-1|TRBJ2-6|NA
CASSFWLAGANSGANVLTF
TGCGCCAGCAGCTTCTGGCTAGCGGGGGCCAACTCTGGGGCCAACGTCCTGACTTTC
>NA|TRBV5-4|TRBJ2-5|NA
CASSPRTEQETQYF
TGTGCCAGCAGCCCCCGGACCGAGCAAGAGACCCAGTACTTC